This T cell receptor beta chain is drawn from a study of T cell changes during pregnancy in multiple sclerosis (dated by TCRdb to 2018 to 2020). At the level of the whole study: In women with multiple sclerosis, the researchers looked at how the T cell repertoire shifted as pregnancy progressed.

Notes on this clone: Its antigen is unknown. Qualities for individual bases were not recorded, and no much larger clone is one base off.

Libraries were built with the immunoSEQ multiplex PCR assay. Not all clones reach the TCRdb copy of this immuneACCESS table, which keeps in-frame sequences only. Checked studies attribute under half of the gap to unresolved V genes and leave the rest unexplained. The sample yields 70,000 to 75,000 clones; roughly 92% were counted once. The ten largest account for around 2.2% of the sample. The CDR3 spans 20 residues, from the cysteine through the phenylalanine. Only the CDR3 DNA stays, 60 bases, in frame from base 1. V loses 1 base at its end and J loses 1 base; junction bases beyond the gene matches: 18. CDR1 and CDR2 are drawn from the germline V gene: MGHRA, YSYEKL.

This sequence was found in a female donor in good health, enrolled as a control in a pregnancy study. The chain employs TRBV4-1 and TRBJ2-7; TRBD2 fits 8 bases in the junction. The source was peripheral blood, collected in the second trimester of pregnancy. The DNA sequence reads TGCGCCAGCAGCCAAGGGATAACCCGTCGACTTAGCGGGAATTCCTACGAGCAGTACTTC. The encoded protein is CASSQGITRRLSGNSYEQYF.